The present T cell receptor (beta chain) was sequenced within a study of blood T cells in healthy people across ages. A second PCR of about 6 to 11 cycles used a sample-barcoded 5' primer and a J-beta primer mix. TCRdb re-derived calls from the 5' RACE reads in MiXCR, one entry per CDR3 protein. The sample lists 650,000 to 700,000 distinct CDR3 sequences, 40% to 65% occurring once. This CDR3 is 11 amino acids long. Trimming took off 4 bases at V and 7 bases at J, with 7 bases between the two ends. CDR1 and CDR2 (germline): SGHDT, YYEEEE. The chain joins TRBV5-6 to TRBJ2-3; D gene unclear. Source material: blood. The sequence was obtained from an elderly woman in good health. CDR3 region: CASSLQNTQYF. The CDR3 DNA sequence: TGTGCCAGCAGCCTTCAGAATACGCAGTATTTT.